The TCR beta chain under discussion was sequenced for a study of blood T cell repertoires in COVID-19. The CDR3 spans 14 residues. CDR1 and CDR2 from the germline V gene are MNHEY and SVGAGI. Trimming cost V 6 bases and J 6 bases, with 12 bases left between them. Study processing details: Quantification of nucleated cells was approximated via reference gene primer amplification. Produced via immunoSEQ multiplex PCR; TCRdb's table is partial and in-frame only. That table gives V, J and clone size, and the DNA gave D and trimming. The sample lists 45,000 to 55,000 clones, 70% to 90% occurring once. The chain joins TRBV6-5 to TRBJ1-6, with D uncertain. This clonotype was obtained from a man in his 70s with active COVID-19. The sample was peripheral blood. The CDR3 coding sequence is TGTGCCAGCAGGGAGGAACCGGCTAATTCACCCCTCCACTTT. It is translated as CASREEPANSPLHF.